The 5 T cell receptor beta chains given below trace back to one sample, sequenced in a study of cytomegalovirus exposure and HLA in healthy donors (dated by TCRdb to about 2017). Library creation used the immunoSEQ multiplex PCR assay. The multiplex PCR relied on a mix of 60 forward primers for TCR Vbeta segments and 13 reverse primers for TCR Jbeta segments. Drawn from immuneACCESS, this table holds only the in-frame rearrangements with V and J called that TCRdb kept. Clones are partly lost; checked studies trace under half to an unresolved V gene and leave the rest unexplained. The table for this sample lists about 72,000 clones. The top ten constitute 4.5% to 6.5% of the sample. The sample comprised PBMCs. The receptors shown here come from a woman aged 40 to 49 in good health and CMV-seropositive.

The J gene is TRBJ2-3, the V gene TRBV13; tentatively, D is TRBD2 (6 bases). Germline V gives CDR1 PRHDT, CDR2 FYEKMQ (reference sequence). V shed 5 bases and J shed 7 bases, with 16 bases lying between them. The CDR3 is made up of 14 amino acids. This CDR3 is CASSISPGLYTQYF. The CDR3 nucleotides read TGTGCCAGCAGCATCAGCCCGGGACTTTATACGCAGTATTTT.

The CDR3 here is CASSLEGDTDTQYF. CDR3 sequence (DNA): TGTGCCAGCAGCTTGGAAGGGGACACAGATACGCAGTATTTT. The chain links TRBV5-5 to TRBJ2-3; D may be TRBD1 (5 bases). The CDR3 runs 14 residues. V was pared by 0 bases and J by 2 bases, with 7 bases between. CDR1 is SGHKS, CDR2 YYEKEE, per germline (reference sequence).

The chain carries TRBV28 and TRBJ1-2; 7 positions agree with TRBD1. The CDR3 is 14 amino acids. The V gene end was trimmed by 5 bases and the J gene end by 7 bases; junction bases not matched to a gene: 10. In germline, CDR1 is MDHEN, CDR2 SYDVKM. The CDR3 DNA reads TGTGCCAGCAGTCGCCCGACAGGGCAACGTGGCTACACCTTC. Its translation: CASSRPTGQRGYTF.

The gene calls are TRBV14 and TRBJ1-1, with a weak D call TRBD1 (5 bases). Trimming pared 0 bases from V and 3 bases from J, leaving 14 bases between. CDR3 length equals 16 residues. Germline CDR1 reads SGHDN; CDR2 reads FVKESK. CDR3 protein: CASSQEGEGKDTEAFF. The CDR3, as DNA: TGTGCCAGCAGCCAAGAAGGGGAGGGTAAAGACACTGAAGCTTTCTTT.

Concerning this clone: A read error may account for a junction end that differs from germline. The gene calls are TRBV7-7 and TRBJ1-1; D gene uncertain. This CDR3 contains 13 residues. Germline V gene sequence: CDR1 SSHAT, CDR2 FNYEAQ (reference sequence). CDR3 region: CASSLTGNTEAFF. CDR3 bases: TGTGCTAGCAGCTTAACGGGGAACACTGAAGCTTTCTTT.